These 18 T cell receptor beta chains share one sample of origin, sequenced in a study of T cells after posttransplantation cyclophosphamide (dated by TCRdb to about 2016). Libraries were made using the immunoSEQ multiplex PCR assay. Held by TCRdb, this immuneACCESS table contains in-frame sequences only and omits some clones. Under half of the omission traces to an unresolved V gene where checked; the cause of the rest is unknown. The sample contains 23,000 or so clones, 95% to 99% of them found a single time. About 0.13% of the sample comes from the top ten. Sequenced input: naive CD8+ T cells sorted from PBMCs. The receptors derive from a middle-aged man in good health, CMV-negative, and a related stem cell transplant donor.

The J gene is TRBJ2-3, the V gene TRBV7-9; 8 nucleotides align to TRBD2. CDR3 length: 15 residues. CDR1 is SEHNR, CDR2 FQNEAQ, per germline (reference sequence). J was trimmed by 3 bases and V by 7 bases; bases with no gene match: 9. CDR3 residues: CASTSLAEKTDTQYF. CDR3 DNA sequence: TGTGCCAGCACCTCACTAGCGGAAAAAACAGATACGCAGTATTTT.

This chain uses TRBV15 with TRBJ2-7; 10 bases are shared with TRBD2. The CDR3 consists of 15 residues. Losses at the gene ends were 4 bases for V and 1 base for J; bases not matched to a gene: 4. CDR1 LNHNV and CDR2 YYDKDF come from the germline V gene (reference sequence). This CDR3 is CATSTGTSVSYEQYF. Written as DNA, the CDR3 is TGTGCCACCAGCACTGGGACTAGCGTTTCCTACGAGCAGTACTTC.

This chain links TRBV18 with TRBJ1-1; no reliable D call. Trimming took off 4 bases at V and 6 bases at J, with 18 bases between the two ends. CDR3 length: 15 amino acids. Germline V lookup: CDR1 KGHSH, CDR2 LQKENI. The CDR3 is CASSLESSRRAEAFF. The CDR3 region has the DNA TGTGCCAGCTCACTAGAAAGCTCCCGAAGAGCTGAAGCTTTCTTT.

The chain employs TRBV7-2 and TRBJ2-7, with 12 bases fitting TRBD2. The V segment lost 5 bases and the J segment 3 bases; nucleotides outside the gene matches: 2. CDR1 is SGHTA and CDR2 is FQGNSA in the germline V gene. The CDR3 has 14 residues. CDR3 in amino acids: CASSTTSGSYEQYF. In DNA, the CDR3 is TGTGCCAGCAGCACGACTAGCGGGAGCTACGAGCAGTACTTC.

V usage is TRBV11-2 and J usage is TRBJ2-7; D ambiguous. CDR3 length: 12 residues. The V end was cut by 1 base, the J end by 5 bases, with 6 bases between. Per the germline V gene, CDR1 is SGHAT and CDR2 is FQNNGV. Here the CDR3 DNA reads TGTGCCAGCAGCTTAGGTTCTCACGAGCAGTACTTC. Its translation: CASSLGSHEQYF.

In nucleotides, the CDR3 is TGTGCCAGCAGCTTGGGGGCAAAATCCTACGAGCAGTACTTC. Protein: CASSLGAKSYEQYF. This chain links TRBV7-8 with TRBJ2-7; tentative D call: TRBD1 (6 bases). Germline CDR1 SGHVS, CDR2 FQNEAQ. The V end lost 3 bases, the J end lost 1 base, and 10 bases lay between the germline ends. The length of the CDR3 is 14 residues.

This sequence joins TRBV6-5 and TRBJ2-5; TRBD2 agrees at 10 bases. The DNA end favors TRBJ2-7, so the J call may be wrong. This CDR3 is 16 amino acids long. Germline assignment: CDR1 MNHEY and CDR2 SVGAGI. CDR3 loop: CASSYSAGGRTYEQYF. The CDR3 DNA follows: TGTGCCAGCAGTTACTCAGCGGGGGGGCGAACCTACGAGCAGTACTTC.

This sequence joins TRBV27 and TRBJ1-5, with D possibly matching TRBD1 (6 bases). Germline lookup yields CDR1 MNHEY and CDR2 SMNVEV (reference sequence). This CDR3 is built from 13 residues. Between the trimmed V and J ends, which lost 3 bases and 7 bases, there was a span of 10 bases. As DNA, the CDR3 is TGTGCCAGCAGTTTGGGAGGGGGACAGCCCCAGCATTTT. Translated: CASSLGGGQPQHF.

In DNA, the CDR3 is TGTGCCAGCAGCTTGCTACTAGCGGGATTCGCGAACACCGGGGAGCTGTTTTTT. This gives the protein CASSLLLAGFANTGELFF. The rearrangement joins TRBV13 to TRBJ2-2; 10 nucleotides align to TRBD2. The germline V gene encodes CDR1 PRHDT and CDR2 FYEKMQ (reference sequence). The CDR3 has 18 residues. Trimming took 3 bases from V and 0 from J; bases not matched to a gene: 7.

The chain joins TRBV27 to TRBJ2-7; 7 bases are a match to TRBD1. The CDR3 loop spans 14 amino acids. The V segment lost 3 bases and the J segment 2 bases; nucleotides outside the gene matches: 4. Germline V gene data show CDR1 as MNHEY and CDR2 as SMNVEV (reference sequence). The CDR3 nucleotides are TGTGCCAGCAGTTTCTGGGGGACAGCCTACGAGCAGTACTTC. The encoded protein is CASSFWGTAYEQYF.

The chain combines TRBV5-1 with TRBJ2-2; D might be TRBD2 (5 bases). The CDR3 runs to 14 residues. V lost 3 bases and J 4 bases, leaving 10 bases between the germline ends. The germline gives CDR1 SGHRS, CDR2 YFSETQ. The CDR3 DNA reads TGCGCCAGCAGCTATATAGCGACCACCGGGGAGCTGTTTTTT. Translated: CASSYIATTGELFF.

The CDR3 DNA sequence: TGTGCCAGCAGCTTAGTTGGTGGCGGGAGAGGGGAGCAGTACTTC. This translates into CASSLVGGGRGEQYF. The chain employs TRBV7-9 and TRBJ2-7; TRBD2 matches 7 bases. The CDR3 spans 15 residues. V was pared by 1 base and J by 7 bases, with 10 bases of the junction left unmatched. Germline values: CDR1 SEHNR, CDR2 FQNEAQ (reference sequence).

The chain uses TRBV19 and TRBJ2-5; 14 bases are shared with TRBD2. After removal of 5 bases from V and 0 bases from J, the junction contained 2 bases not matched to a gene. CDR1 and CDR2 (germline): LNHDA, SQIVND (reference sequence). The CDR3 length is 16 residues. CDR3 loop: CASSGTSGRNQETQYF. The CDR3 DNA reads TGTGCCAGTAGTGGGACTAGCGGGAGAAACCAAGAGACCCAGTACTTC.

The chain employs TRBV10-3 and TRBJ2-7; perhaps TRBD1 as D (5 bases). V was pared by 4 bases and J by 5 bases, with 15 bases between. This CDR3 has 14 residues. The V gene's germline CDR1 is ENHRY and CDR2 SYGVKD. The CDR3 DNA reads as TGTGCCATCAGTGGCCCCGCAGGGTTTGACGAGCAGTACTTC. Translated: CAISGPAGFDEQYF.

The CDR3 DNA sequence: TGTGCCAGCAGCCAAGTTTCAGGGCCCAACGAGCAGTACTTC. Translation gives CASSQVSGPNEQYF. The chain carries TRBV14 and TRBJ2-7; TRBD1 might be the D (5 bases). The CDR3 spans 14 residues. V was trimmed by 1 base and J by 5 bases, leaving 12 bases between them. The germline V gene encodes CDR1 SGHDN and CDR2 FVKESK.

The chain carries TRBV6-4 and TRBJ1-5; no firm D call. V dropped 4 bases and J dropped 4 bases, with 8 bases sitting between them. The CDR3 covers 13 residues. The germline V gene encodes CDR1 MRHNA and CDR2 SNTAGT. CDR3 amino acids: CASSVSRNQPQHF. In DNA form, the CDR3 reads TGTGCCAGCAGTGTATCCCGTAATCAGCCCCAGCATTTT.

The rearrangement joins TRBV19 to TRBJ1-5, with D possibly matching TRBD1 (5 bases). Per germline, CDR1 LNHDA and CDR2 SQIVND (reference sequence). V was trimmed by 3 bases and J by 5 bases, leaving 8 bases between them. The CDR3 spans 13 residues. The CDR3: CASSIREYQPQHF. The CDR3 DNA is TGTGCCAGTAGTATCAGGGAATATCAGCCCCAGCATTTT.

This chain uses TRBV28 with TRBJ2-7; the D gene is possibly TRBD2 (6 bases). The V end was cut by 10 bases, the J end by 3 bases, with 13 bases between. This CDR3 is 12 amino acids long. Germline CDR1 reads MDHEN; CDR2 reads SYDVKM. The CDR3 is CATSIGSYEQYF. CDR3 nucleotide sequence: TGTGCCACCTCTATCGGGAGCTACGAGCAGTACTTC.